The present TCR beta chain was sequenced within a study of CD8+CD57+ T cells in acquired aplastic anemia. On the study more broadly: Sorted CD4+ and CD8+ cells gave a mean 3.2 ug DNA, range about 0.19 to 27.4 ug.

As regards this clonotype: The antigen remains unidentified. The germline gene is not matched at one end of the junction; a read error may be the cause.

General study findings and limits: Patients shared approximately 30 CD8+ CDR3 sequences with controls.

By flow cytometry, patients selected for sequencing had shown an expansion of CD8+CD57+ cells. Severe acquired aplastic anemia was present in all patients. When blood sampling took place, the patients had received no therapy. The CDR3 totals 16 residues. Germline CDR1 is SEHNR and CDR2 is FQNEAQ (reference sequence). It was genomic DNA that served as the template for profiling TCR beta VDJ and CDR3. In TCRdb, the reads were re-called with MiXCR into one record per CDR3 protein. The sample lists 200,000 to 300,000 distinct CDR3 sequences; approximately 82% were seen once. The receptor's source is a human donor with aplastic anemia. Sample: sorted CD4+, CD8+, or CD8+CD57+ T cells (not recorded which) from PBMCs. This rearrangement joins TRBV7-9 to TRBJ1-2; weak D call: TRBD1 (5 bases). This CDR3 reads CASSPETDTNVHFYTF. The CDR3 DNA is TGCGCCAGCAGCCCAGAGACAGACACCAATGTACATTTCTACACCTTC. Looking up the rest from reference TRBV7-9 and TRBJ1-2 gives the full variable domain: DTGVSQNPRHKITKRGQNVTFRCDPISEHNRLYWYRQTLGQGPEFLTYFQNEAQLEKSRLLSDRFSAERPKGSFSTLEIQRTEQGDSAMYLCASSPETDTNVHFYTFGSGTRLTVV.